The sequence of this T cell receptor (beta chain) was determined in a study of blood T cell repertoires in COVID-19. Study information: Spain, Italy and the United States supplied samples that represented acute and convalescent COVID-19. T cells, B-cell-depleted T cells, or PBMCs supplied cDNA or gDNA.

CDR3 length equals 15 residues. V lost 5 bases, J lost 3 bases, and 17 bases lay in between. The V gene's germline CDR1 is MDHEN and CDR2 SYDVKM. Source study methods: It was from reference gene primer amplification that nucleated cell counts were estimated. Method: immunoSEQ multiplex PCR; TCRdb's copy keeps in-frame clones and lacks some. V, J and clone size were drawn from that table, and D and trimming were deduced from the DNA. The table includes 180,000 or so clones, around 82% detected once. The clonotype comes from a human donor with acute or convalescent COVID-19. The donor label of this sample is uncertain. Sequenced input: peripheral blood. The chain carries TRBV28 and TRBJ2-7; TRBD1 is a possible D gene (6 bases). The chain's CDR3 is CASSIVPGHDYEQYF. The CDR3 DNA reads as TGTGCCAGCAGTATTGTCCCGGGACACGACTACGAGCAGTACTTC. Looking up the rest from reference TRBV28 and TRBJ2-7 gives the full variable domain: DVKVTQSSRYLVKRTGEKVFLECVQDMDHENMFWYRQDPGLGLRLIYFSYDVKMKEKGDIPEGYSVSREKKERFSLILESASTNQTSMYLCASSIVPGHDYEQYFGPGTRLTVT.